This T cell receptor (beta chain) derives from a study of shared clonotypes between healthy human individuals. V shed 6 bases and J 4 bases; nucleotides not matched to a gene: 5. This CDR3 has 12 amino acids. Germline V lookup: CDR1 SQVTM, CDR2 ANQGSEA. Using immunoSEQ multiplex PCR, the repertoire was profiled, and TCRdb retains in-frame clones only, with some absent. The table records some 2.4 million clones, approximately 94% of them present only once. The receptor was isolated from a man between 18 and 29 years old in good health. Some clones in this sample may be carry-over from other donors' samples. Sequencing used naive CD4+ T cells from PBMCs. Described subset: CD45RA+ positively selected. This chain uses TRBV29-1 with TRBJ1-2; the match to TRBD1 covers 7 bases. CDR3 sequence reads: CSVGQAGYGYTF. CDR3 DNA sequence: TGCAGCGTCGGACAGGCTGGCTATGGCTACACCTTC. The variable domain in full, with the rest retrieved from reference TRBV29-1 and TRBJ1-2, is SAVISQKPSRDICQRGTSLTIQCQVDSQVTMMFWYRQQPGQSLTLIATANQGSEATYESGFVIDKFPISRPNLTFSTLTVSNMSPEDSSIYLCSVGQAGYGYTFGSGTRLTVV.